These T cell receptor beta chains were read from a single sample in a study of T cells expressing NK-cell markers. TCRdb re-called the 5' RACE reads and catalogs CDR3 proteins one per entry, DNA excluded. This repertoire includes about 460,000 distinct CDR3 sequences. Sequencing used blood T cells: a sorted CD56 or NKG2C T cell subset, CD4+ or CD8+ T cells, or bulk PBMC T cells (not recorded which). All receptors come from a woman aged 45-59 years in good health. CDR3s include the opening cysteine and the closing phenylalanine or tryptophan.

TRBJ2-2	TRBV9	CASSPRTSATGELFF
TRBJ2-3	TRBV20-1	CSASGNGRGTDTQYF
TRBJ2-1	TRBV20-1	CSASSGRPPGEQFF
TRBJ1-5	TRBV5-8	CASSFGGTSNQPQHF
TRBJ2-3	TRBV7-2	CASSPWGRAADTQYF
TRBJ2-2	TRBV27	CASSFWGEGRTGELFF
TRBJ2-5	TRBV7-8	CASTGGVETQYF
TRBJ2-5	TRBV5-1	CASSSGLTGIHQETQYF
TRBJ2-7	TRBV2	CASSLEKAGAPGEQYF
TRBJ2-1	TRBV5-1	CASSLTGLAGGRHEQFF
TRBJ2-1	TRBV6-6	CASTSSGRANEQFF
TRBJ2-3	TRBV2	CASDDAPGTPQPSGSSDTQYF
TRBJ2-2	TRBV5-1	CASSAALGYTGELFF
TRBJ2-3	TRBV20-1	CSAGEGTGITDTQYF
TRBJ2-4	TRBV27	CASSTATGGILAKNIQYF
TRBJ2-5	TRBV11-2	CASSSPRGSGETQYF
TRBJ1-2	TRBV25-1	CASSPTAPQANYGYTF
TRBJ2-2	TRBV14	CASSQGLVSPGELFF
TRBJ2-7	TRBV7-9	CASSGTFSPSYEQYF
TRBJ1-2	TRBV5-1	CASSLPGQSDGYTF
TRBJ2-2	TRBV30	CAWSSPHRAFNGELFF
TRBJ1-1	TRBV5-1	CASSLEGYRGTEAFF
TRBJ1-1	TRBV6-5	CASSPGQGWWNTEAFF
TRBJ1-3	TRBV6-1	CASSARTGGAFGNTIYF
TRBJ2-2	TRBV5-1	CASHFDTRGTGELFF
TRBJ1-5	TRBV24-1	CATSTTGNDQPQHF
TRBJ1-2	TRBV4-1	CASSQDSASANYGYTF
TRBJ2-1	TRBV29-1	CSVERGGTDRFF
TRBJ2-5	TRBV30	CAWSRNQAETQYF
TRBJ2-1	TRBV10-3	CAISEMGGARNEQFF
TRBJ2-2	TRBV25-1	CASSESRAENTGELFF
TRBJ2-1	TRBV5-1	CASSFSGDEQFF
TRBJ2-5	TRBV7-9	CASSPGTSGRAMETQYF
TRBJ2-5	TRBV20-1	CSAKGLAGGTGETQYF
TRBJ1-4	TRBV2	CASRSDGFFEKLFF
TRBJ2-1	TRBV15	CATSRTQGAYNEQFF
TRBJ2-5	TRBV29-1	CSVKGGETQYF
TRBJ2-1	TRBV5-7	CASSGGGHEQFF
TRBJ1-2	TRBV5-6	CASSPGGGEGYTF
TRBJ2-3	TRBV18	CASSPRVAGGDTQYF
TRBJ2-1	TRBV24-1	CATSDFGGGHNEQFF
TRBJ2-1	TRBV7-8	CASSLRLRVHEQFF
TRBJ2-3	TRBV15	CATSRGFLTSTDTQYF
TRBJ1-6	TRBV20-1	CSARDGRGPLHF
TRBJ1-6	TRBV19	CASSIGAVSPLHF
TRBJ2-2	TRBV10-2	CASRIGGNTGELFF
TRBJ2-2	TRBV7-2	CASSPAGGMFSGELFF
TRBJ1-1	TRBV5-1	CASSLKSTTDRVTEAFF
TRBJ2-1	TRBV10-3	CAMSTTGLQFF
TRBJ2-1	TRBV11-3	CASSSSSGGHEQFF
TRBJ1-2	TRBV5-6	CASRRQGGDYGYTF
TRBJ1-4	TRBV7-8	CASSLEAGDKNEKLFF
TRBJ2-2	TRBV7-8	CASSPARGGRTGELFF
TRBJ2-1	TRBV4-1	CASSLRTELYNEQFF